A single sample is the source of the 18 T cell receptor beta chains below, sequenced in a study of response to subunit inactivated influenza vaccine (dated by TCRdb to the late 2010s). Libraries came from RT-PCR. The instrument given in TCRdb is Illumina HiSeq 2500. TCRdb applied fastp at Q25 and MiXCR to the public reads, then kept only in-frame beta chains. Each record represents a unique CDR3 protein, reported with the most common genes and DNA among its rows. Recorded for this sample are around 520,000 distinct CDR3 sequences; roughly 12% of them occurred a single time. The ten largest make up roughly 10% of the sample. The sample consisted of PBMCs from blood, taken on the day of vaccination. The source is a man aged 50 or older who received an inactivated influenza vaccine. Donor details come from another sample of the same person, matched by shared clones.

The chain is built from TRBV29-1 and TRBJ2-7; the D is unclear. The CDR3 is 14 residues long. The germline V and J ends were trimmed by 3 bases and 7 bases, with 19 bases remaining between them. Germline V gene lookup returns CDR1 SQVTM and CDR2 ANQGSEA. CDR3 amino acids: CSVDRQTGPMEQYF. The CDR3 nucleotides are TGCAGCGTTGACAGGCAGACGGGCCCTATGGAGCAGTACTTC.

The chain carries TRBV7-9 and TRBJ1-6, with D hard to call. The CDR3 runs 15 residues. Germline lookup yields CDR1 SEHNR and CDR2 FQNEAQ (reference sequence). With 0 bases removed from V and 6 bases from J, the gap between germline ends came to 9 bases. CDR3 DNA: TGTGCCAGCAGCTTAGCGCAGTCTCCTAATTCACCCCTCCACTTT. It yields the protein CASSLAQSPNSPLHF.

This clonotype was seen a few times. The V gene is TRBV9, the J gene TRBJ2-7, with D perhaps being TRBD1 or TRBD2 (5 bases each). Trimming took off 0 bases at V and 5 bases at J, with 15 bases between the two ends. CDR3 length: 15 residues. Germline CDR1 SGDLS, CDR2 YYNGEE. CDR3 protein: CASSVGGTWADEQYF. Here the CDR3 DNA reads TGTGCCAGCAGCGTAGGGGGGACCTGGGCGGACGAGCAGTACTTC.

The chain combines TRBV20-1 with TRBJ2-6; TRBD1 matches 7 bases. The CDR3 has 15 residues. Trimming at V came to 6 bases and at J to 0 bases, leaving 5 bases not matched to a gene. Germline CDR1 and CDR2: DFQATT and SNEGSKA (reference sequence). The CDR3 sequence is CSAADRISGANVLTF. For the CDR3, the DNA is TGCAGTGCCGCGGACAGGATCTCTGGGGCCAACGTCCTGACTTTC.

This clonotype was detected many times. The CDR3 spells CSARDLRGGGSEAFF. The CDR3 region has the DNA TGCAGTGCTAGAGATCTCCGTGGAGGGGGCTCTGAAGCTTTCTTT. V gene TRBV20-1 combines with J gene TRBJ1-1; 7 nucleotides line up with TRBD1. The germline CDR1 and CDR2 sequences are DFQATT and SNEGSKA (reference sequence). The CDR3 is 15 amino acids. J was trimmed by 6 bases and V by 0 bases; bases with no gene match: 10.

In its sample, this clonotype was seen a few times. The genes are TRBV5-5 and TRBJ2-1; no clear D. The germline CDR1 and CDR2 sequences are SGHKS and YYEKEE (reference sequence). The ends were cut back, 2 bases at V and 3 bases at J, with 15 bases in the middle. The CDR3 has 16 amino acids. CDR3 loop: CASSFFGQKVYNEQFF. The DNA of the CDR3 is TGTGCCAGCAGCTTTTTCGGGCAGAAAGTCTACAATGAGCAGTTCTTC.

This clonotype was seen only a few times. V usage is TRBV7-6 and J usage is TRBJ1-1, with TRBD1 identical over 7 bases. Germline V gene data show CDR1 as SGHVS and CDR2 as FNYEAQ. V shed 5 bases and J 8 bases; nucleotides not matched to a gene: 8. CDR3 length: 13 amino acids. The DNA for the CDR3 is TGTGCCAGCAGCCAAGGGGGCAGGCGGGAAGCTTTCTTT. Protein sequence: CASSQGGRREAFF.

There are a few counts of this clonotype. The rearrangement uses TRBV6-2 or TRBV6-3 and TRBJ2-1, with D unresolved. With 1 base removed from V and 8 bases from J, the gap between germline ends came to 6 bases. The CDR3 length is 12 residues. The germline gives CDR1 MNHEY, CDR2 SVGEGT. The CDR3 DNA sequence: TGTGCCAGCAGTTACTTGGGCTATGAGCAGTTCTTC. Translating gives CASSYLGYEQFF.

The chain recombines TRBV7-9 with TRBJ2-5, with 13 bases identical to TRBD2. The CDR3 sequence is 16 residues long. The V segment lost 4 bases and the J segment 5 bases; nucleotides outside the gene matches: 7. Germline CDR1 and CDR2: SEHNR and FQNEAQ (reference sequence). Written as DNA, the CDR3 is TGTGCCAGCAGCTCCGCCGGACTAGCGGGAGTTGAGACCCAGTACTTC. Translating gives CASSSAGLAGVETQYF.

The V call is TRBV6-2 or TRBV6-3, the J call TRBJ1-4; D is possibly TRBD1 (5 bases). Germline CDR1 reads MNHEY; CDR2 reads SVGEGT. V lost 5 bases and J lost 7, with 17 bases in between. This CDR3 has 15 residues. The DNA for the CDR3 is TGTGCCAGCAGTCTCAACTACGCAACAGGTGAAAAACTGTTTTTT. This translates into CASSLNYATGEKLFF.

The V gene is TRBV6-1, the J gene TRBJ2-1; 7 nucleotides match TRBD2. Losses at the gene ends were 5 bases for V and 7 bases for J; bases not matched to a gene: 11. Germline V gene sequence: CDR1 MNHNS, CDR2 SASEGT. This CDR3 has 15 amino acids. The CDR3 region has the DNA TGTGCCAGCAGTCCGGGACTACCGGGAAGTAATGAGCAGTTCTTC. Translation gives CASSPGLPGSNEQFF.

CDR3 DNA sequence: TGTGCCAGCAGTTACCAGGAAGGCGGGGGGCAGCTCGAGCAGTACTTC. Its protein is CASSYQEGGGQLEQYF. The chain carries TRBV6-2 or TRBV6-3 and TRBJ2-7; 8 nucleotides agree with TRBD2. Germline assignment: CDR1 MNHEY and CDR2 SVGEGT. J lost 6 bases, V lost 2 bases, and 12 bases had no gene match. The CDR3 sequence is 16 residues long.

CDR3 DNA: TGTGCCAGTAGTATCGAGGATTCCTACGAGCAGTACTTC. It codes for CASSIEDSYEQYF. The genes are TRBV19 and TRBJ2-7; D gene unclear. CDR1 and CDR2 from the germline V gene are LNHDA and SQIVND (reference sequence). Trimming left V 3 bases short and J 1 base short, with 7 bases between. This CDR3 is built from 13 residues.

This clonotype was observed at least ten times. The chain has TRBV27 and TRBJ2-1; D is unclear. V was trimmed by 5 bases and J by 9 bases, leaving 11 bases between them. The CDR3 contains 12 residues. Germline loops: CDR1 MNHEY, CDR2 SMNVEV (reference sequence). The CDR3 DNA reads as TGTGCCAGCAGTACCCCAAATAGTGAGCAGTTCTTC. It is translated as CASSTPNSEQFF.

This clonotype was found a few times. The V gene is TRBV12-3 or TRBV12-4, the J gene TRBJ2-5; 10 bases match TRBD1. CDR3 length equals 15 residues. Trimming took 4 bases from V and 5 from J; bases not matched to a gene: 7. The CDR3 coding sequence is TGTGCCAGCAGTTCTCCGGGACAGGGGAGGGAGACCCAGTACTTC. Translation gives CASSSPGQGRETQYF.

The rearrangement joins TRBV27 to TRBJ2-3; unclear D gene. Trimming took off 6 bases at V and 6 bases at J, with 16 bases between the two ends. CDR1 and CDR2 from the germline V gene are MNHEY and SMNVEV (reference sequence). CDR3 length: 14 amino acids. The DNA for the CDR3 is TGTGCCAGCAGACATCGGACCATCCGGGATACGCAGTATTTT. It codes for CASRHRTIRDTQYF.

This clonotype was seen a handful of times. The rearrangement joins TRBV20-1 to TRBJ2-7; 11 nucleotides align to TRBD1. This CDR3 contains 13 residues. Germline lookup yields CDR1 DFQATT and CDR2 SNEGSKA (reference sequence). Losses at the gene ends were 6 bases for V and 4 bases for J; bases not matched to a gene: 5. CDR3 bases: TGCAGTGCCCCTGGGACAGGGGGGTACGAGCAGTACTTC. This translates into CSAPGTGGYEQYF.

The chain has TRBV7-2 and TRBJ1-2, with 7 bases identical to TRBD1. The CDR3 has 16 residues. Germline CDR1 SGHTA, CDR2 FQGNSA. V lost 4 bases, J lost 5 bases, and 13 bases stayed unmatched. CDR3 residues: CASSSGSPATGYGYTF. The DNA for the CDR3 is TGTGCCAGCAGCTCAGGGTCCCCCGCGACAGGGTATGGCTACACCTTC.